This TCR beta chain came from a study of T cell clones after liver transplantation. Looking at the study overall: In this trial, immunosuppression withdrawal was attempted within 2 years of liver transplant. Study-wide results and limits: Donor-reactive sequences fell more than third party-reactive ones, suggesting partial deletion.

Sorting of unstimulated PBMCs yielded separate CD3+CD4+ and CD3+CD8+ fractions. A note on this clone: Its target is unknown.

Generated by immunoSEQ multiplex PCR, the TCRdb table keeps only in-frame clones and is missing some. The data contain about 70,000 clones, 75% to 85% of them singletons. This receptor was identified in a human patient who received a liver transplant. Some T cells may trace back to the graft donor. Sequencing was performed on CD4+ T cells from blood, taken 12 months after liver transplant.

CDR3 sequence reads: CASSLPYQETQYF. CDR3 sequence (DNA): TGTGCCAGCAGCTTGCCGTACCAAGAGACCCAGTACTTC. The chain recombines TRBV5-4 with TRBJ2-5; D gene unclear. V gave up 1 base and J gave up 0 bases, with 4 bases separating them. The CDR3 totals 13 residues. Germline lookup yields CDR1 SGHNT and CDR2 YYREEE (reference sequence).